This T cell receptor (beta chain) comes out of a study of shared clonotypes between healthy human individuals. Per the germline V gene, CDR1 is KGHSH and CDR2 is LQKENI. The CDR3 consists of 18 residues. V was shortened by 4 bases and J by 6 bases, with 27 bases between the two germline ends. This clone was counted between two and nine times. Over several immunoSEQ plates, each subset's genomic DNA was distributed in even portions. TCRdb's copy holds only in-frame clones and misses some; the assay was immunoSEQ multiplex PCR. This sample has under 600,000 clones, with 95% to 96% found just once. Sequencing used naive CD4+ T cells sorted from blood. The subset is: CD45RA+ positively selected. The rearrangement links TRBV18 to TRBJ2-5; D is possibly TRBD2 (6 bases). This sequence was found in a woman aged 25-40 years in good health. The CDR3 sequence: CASSLWEAGMTAEKTQYF. The DNA for the CDR3 is TGTGCCAGCTCACTGTGGGAGGCAGGTATGACTGCGGAAAAGACCCAGTACTTC.